Shown below are 5 T cell receptor beta chains from a single sample sequenced in a study of shared clonotypes between healthy human individuals. Repertoires were generated with immunoSEQ multiplex PCR, while TCRdb's copy carries only in-frame clones and drops some. The sample lists fewer than 650,000 clones, around 80% occurring once. The sample was PBMCs. The receptors derive from a woman between 35 and 50 years old in good health. Some clones in this sample may be carry-over from other donors' samples.

The chain carries TRBV4-3 and TRBJ2-1, with D possibly being TRBD2 (6 bases). The CDR3 covers 15 residues. Germline V gene data show CDR1 as LGHNA and CDR2 as YSLEER. Trimming removed 3 bases from V and 0 bases from J, with 9 bases in between. CDR3 in amino acids: CASSQKTSSYNEQFF. DNA for the CDR3: TGCGCCAGCAGCCAGAAGACTAGCTCCTACAATGAGCAGTTCTTC.

A few counts support this clone. The rearrangement joins TRBV4-2 to TRBJ1-2; 10 positions agree with TRBD1. The CDR3 extends over 14 amino acids. Trimming cost V 1 base and J 5 bases; bases outside gene matches: 1. The germline V gene has CDR1 LGHNA and CDR2 YNFKEQ. CDR3 sequence (DNA): TGTGCCAGCAGCCAAGTGGACAGGGGGTATGGCTACACCTTC. Translation gives CASSQVDRGYGYTF.

This chain uses TRBV5-4 with TRBJ1-4; perhaps TRBD1 as D (5 bases). CDR1 and CDR2 from the germline V gene are SGHNT and YYREEE (reference sequence). V was cut by 4 bases and J by 0 bases, with 16 bases left in between. The CDR3 spans 17 residues. The CDR3 here is CASSPGGADPTNEKLFF. The CDR3 nucleotides are TGTGCCAGCAGCCCGGGTGGGGCTGATCCAACTAATGAAAAACTGTTTTTT.

This sequence joins TRBV27 and TRBJ2-7; 7 bases are a match to TRBD2. This CDR3 is built from 14 residues. Unmatched junction bases numbered 5, after V lost 1 base and J lost 5 bases. Germline assignment: CDR1 MNHEY and CDR2 SMNVEV (reference sequence). The CDR3, as DNA: TGTGCCAGCAGTTTATGGGAGGGCCTCAACGAGCAGTACTTC. It translates to CASSLWEGLNEQYF.

DNA of the CDR3: TGTGCCAGTAGAAGGACAGGGAGGGGCACTGAAGCTTTCTTT. It codes for CASRRTGRGTEAFF. J is TRBJ1-1 and V is TRBV19, with TRBD1 matching over 8 bases. V was pared by 6 bases and J by 4 bases, with 7 bases of the junction left unmatched. The length of the CDR3 is 14 residues. Germline CDR1 and CDR2: LNHDA and SQIVND (reference sequence).